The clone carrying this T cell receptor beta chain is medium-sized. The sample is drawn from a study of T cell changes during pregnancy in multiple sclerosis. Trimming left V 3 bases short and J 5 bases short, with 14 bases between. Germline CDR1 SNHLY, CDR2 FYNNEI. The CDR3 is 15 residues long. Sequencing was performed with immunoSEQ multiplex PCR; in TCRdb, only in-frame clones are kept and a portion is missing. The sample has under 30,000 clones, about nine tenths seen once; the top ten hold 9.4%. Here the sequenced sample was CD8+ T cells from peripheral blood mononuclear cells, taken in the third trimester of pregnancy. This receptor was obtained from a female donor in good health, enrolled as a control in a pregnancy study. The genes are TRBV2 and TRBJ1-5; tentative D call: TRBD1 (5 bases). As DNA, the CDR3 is TGTGCCAGCAGTGAGGGAGGGGAGTCCTATCAGCCCCAGCATTTT. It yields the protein CASSEGGESYQPQHF.